This TCR beta chain was documented in a study of blood T cell repertoires in COVID-19. Across the study: Acute-phase and convalescent COVID-19 samples originated in the United States, Italy and Spain. From T cells, B-cell-depleted T cells, or PBMCs came the material, which was cDNA or gDNA.

Germline V gene lookup returns CDR1 LGHDT and CDR2 YNNKEL (reference sequence). V shed 3 bases and J 0 bases; nucleotides not matched to a gene: 10. The CDR3 extends over 18 amino acids. Methods used by the authors: Nucleated cell counts were estimated from reference gene primer amplification. Assay used: immunoSEQ multiplex PCR; TCRdb lists only in-frame clones, some missing. D and trimming were read from the DNA, whereas the V and J calls and clone size are those reported in that table. The table shows roughly 39,000 clones, with approximately 88% occurring only once. The sequenced sample was peripheral blood. The chain carries TRBV3-1 (or the pseudogene TRBV3-2) and TRBJ1-4; TRBD1 matches at 7 bases. The receptor comes from a woman in her seventies with acute or convalescent COVID-19. CDR3 region: CASSHPTGIRPTNEKLFF. CDR3 nucleotides: TGTGCCAGCAGCCATCCGACAGGGATTCGTCCAACTAATGAAAAACTGTTTTTT.